What follows are 18 T cell receptor beta chains derived from one specimen sequenced in a study of blood T cell repertoires in COVID-19. The assay was immunoSEQ multiplex PCR, and TCRdb's table has in-frame clones only and misses some. This table has about 180,000 clones, around 77% appearing once. Sequencing input: peripheral blood. The receptors originated from a man in his sixties or seventies with active or convalescent COVID-19.

The chain joins TRBV3-1 (or the pseudogene TRBV3-2) to TRBJ2-7; D is possibly TRBD1 (6 bases). Trimming took 1 base from V and 0 from J, leaving 10 bases between them. Germline assignment: CDR1 LGHDT and CDR2 YNNKEL (reference sequence). The CDR3 contains 15 residues. CDR3 bases: TGTGCCAGCAGCCAAGGATGGGACACCTCCTACGAGCAGTACTTC. Its translation: CASSQGWDTSYEQYF.

In this sample, this clone turned up a few times. The chain is built from TRBV5-1 and TRBJ1-6; 8 nucleotides agree with TRBD1. The germline V gene has CDR1 SGHRS and CDR2 YFSETQ. The CDR3 totals 16 residues. V lost 5 bases to trimming and J lost 6 bases; unmatched junction nucleotides: 10. The CDR3 DNA follows: TGCGCCAGCAGTCAGACAGGGGACGAATCTAATTCACCCCTCCACTTT. This gives the protein CASSQTGDESNSPLHF. Supplemented by reference TRBV5-1 and TRBJ1-6, the full variable domain reads KAGVTQTPRYLIKTRGQQVTLSCSPISGHRSVSWYQQTPGQGLQFLFEYFSETQRNKGNFPGRFSGRQFSNSRSEMNVSTLELGDSALYLCASSQTGDESNSPLHFGNGTRLTVT.

The rearrangement links TRBV2 to TRBJ1-2; D is possibly TRBD1 (6 bases). Germline CDR1 is SNHLY and CDR2 is FYNNEI. The V and J ends lost 5 bases and 4 bases respectively, with 23 bases between them. This CDR3 comprises 17 residues. CDR3 region: CASSFLPEQGHIYGYTF. The CDR3 DNA reads as TGTGCCAGCAGTTTCTTGCCAGAACAGGGCCACATCTATGGCTACACCTTC.

The chain employs TRBV5-6 and TRBJ1-4, with 10 bases fitting TRBD1. This CDR3 contains 15 residues. Trimming took 0 bases from V and 7 from J; bases not matched to a gene: 3. CDR1 and CDR2 from the germline V gene are SGHDT and YYEEEE. Written as DNA, the CDR3 is TGTGCCAGCAGCTTGGCCGGGACAGGGGTTGAAAAACTGTTTTTT. This codes for CASSLAGTGVEKLFF.

J is TRBJ2-2 and V is TRBV6-4, with 10 bases matching TRBD2. Per germline, CDR1 MRHNA and CDR2 SNTAGT. CDR3 length: 15 residues. Trimming took 7 bases from V and 6 from J; bases not matched to a gene: 8. Written as DNA, the CDR3 is TGTGCCAGCAAGGCTAGCGGGAGCCAGTCCGGGGAGCTGTTTTTT. This gives the protein CASKASGSQSGELFF.

This CDR3 is CASSLGGAGQPQHF. Here the CDR3 DNA reads TGTGCCAGCAGCTTAGGTGGGGCAGGTCAGCCCCAGCATTTT. This chain connects TRBV7-8 to TRBJ1-5; possibly TRBD1 for D (5 bases). Trimming left V 1 base short and J 6 bases short, with 10 bases between. CDR3 length: 14 residues. CDR1 and CDR2 from the germline V gene are SGHVS and FQNEAQ.

V gene TRBV5-1 combines with J gene TRBJ2-3; 12 bases line up with TRBD1. Germline V gives CDR1 SGHRS, CDR2 YFSETQ. Germline trimming cut 5 bases from V and 6 bases from J; bases unmatched to any gene: 7. The CDR3 has 15 residues. The CDR3 region has the DNA TGCGCCAGCAGGGAGGGGACAGGGGGCCTGGATACGCAGTATTTT. Its protein is CASREGTGGLDTQYF.

This clone was observed a single time. V and J are TRBV6-1 and TRBJ1-3, with 7 positions matching TRBD1. The length of the CDR3 is 17 residues. V trimming: 4 bases; J trimming: 0 bases; junction bases outside the gene matches: 9. The germline V gene encodes CDR1 MNHNS and CDR2 SASEGT. The CDR3 nucleotides are TGTGCCAGCAGTGTGGGGGGACAGTTCTTCTCTGGAAACACCATATATTTT. As protein: CASSVGGQFFSGNTIYF.

The genes are TRBV18 and TRBJ2-7; 7 nucleotides line up with TRBD2. The V and J ends lost 6 bases and 1 base, in that order; junction bases with no gene match: 6. The CDR3 length is 14 residues. CDR1 KGHSH and CDR2 LQKENI come from the germline V gene. The CDR3 sequence is CASSAGLGSYEQYF. CDR3 sequence (DNA): TGTGCCAGCTCTGCCGGACTAGGATCCTACGAGCAGTACTTC.

The chain combines TRBV6-5 with TRBJ1-5, with D maybe TRBD1 (5 bases). The CDR3 runs to 15 residues. The V end was cut by 6 bases, the J end by 0 bases, with 12 bases between. The germline gives CDR1 MNHEY, CDR2 SVGAGI. CDR3 amino acids: CASRAGTTSNQPQHF. The CDR3 nucleotides are TGTGCCAGCAGGGCGGGGACGACTAGCAATCAGCCCCAGCATTTT.

The chain is built from TRBV7-9 and TRBJ1-1; D remains ambiguous. Germline values: CDR1 SEHNR, CDR2 FQNEAQ (reference sequence). Trimming left V 2 bases short and J 1 base short, with 5 bases between. The CDR3 runs 13 residues. The CDR3 DNA reads as TGTGCCAGCAGCTTACGGGGGAACACTGAAGCTTTCTTT. Translation: CASSLRGNTEAFF.

This clone was seen once. The chain uses TRBV6-5 and TRBJ1-4, with D possibly being TRBD1 (5 bases). The CDR3 spans 14 residues. Germline lookup yields CDR1 MNHEY and CDR2 SVGAGI. Trimming cost V 0 bases and J 3 bases, with 5 bases left between them. DNA of the CDR3: TGTGCCAGCAGTTACTCAGGGGCTAATGAAAAACTGTTTTTT. Its protein product is CASSYSGANEKLFF.

This sequence joins TRBV3-1 (or the pseudogene TRBV3-2) and TRBJ2-5; 15 positions agree with TRBD2. After removal of 4 bases from V and 4 bases from J, the junction contained 10 bases not matched to a gene. Germline V gene lookup returns CDR1 LGHDT and CDR2 YNNKEL (reference sequence). This CDR3 comprises 18 residues. The CDR3 DNA sequence: TGTGCCAGCAGCCGCCACCGACCGGGACTAGCGGGAGGAGAGACCCAGTACTTC. Translation: CASSRHRPGLAGGETQYF.

This clone was detected only a few times. This chain uses TRBV4-1 with TRBJ1-5, with D perhaps TRBD1 (5 bases). The V gene lost 0 bases and the J gene lost 2 bases, with 8 bases spanning the gap. The CDR3 contains 15 residues. The germline V gene encodes CDR1 MGHRA and CDR2 YSYEKL. Here the CDR3 reads CASSQDGGGNQPQHF. The CDR3 nucleotides are TGCGCCAGCAGCCAAGATGGGGGGGGCAATCAGCCCCAGCATTTT.

The J gene is TRBJ1-3, the V gene TRBV9, with TRBD1 matching 9 bases. This CDR3 contains 17 residues. V trimming: 3 bases; J trimming: 1 base; junction bases outside the gene matches: 8. CDR1 and CDR2 (germline): SGDLS, YYNGEE. The CDR3 sequence: CASSGPGQGLSGNTIYF. As DNA, the CDR3 is TGTGCCAGCAGCGGACCGGGACAGGGACTTTCTGGAAACACCATATATTTT.

The rearrangement uses TRBV3-1 (or the pseudogene TRBV3-2) and TRBJ2-1; D unresolved. Germline CDR1 reads LGHDT; CDR2 reads YNNKEL (reference sequence). V gave up 4 bases and J gave up 10 bases, with 11 bases separating them. The CDR3 spans 12 residues. For the CDR3, the DNA is TGTGCCAGCAGCCGCCGCCCAGGCGAGCAGTTCTTC. Its translation is CASSRRPGEQFF.

This clone came up a few times. CDR3 nucleotides: TGTGCCAGCAGTGAATTCGCCAGGGCCGACACTGAAGCTTTCTTT. Translation gives CASSEFARADTEAFF. This chain uses TRBV25-1 with TRBJ1-1; the D gene is possibly TRBD1 (5 bases). Trimming shortened V by 1 base and J by 3 bases, and 12 bases separated the two germline ends. There are 15 residues in the CDR3. Germline-derived CDR1 and CDR2 are MGHDK and SYGVNS.

This clone has only a few counts. The chain combines TRBV5-1 with TRBJ2-6; a weak D match, TRBD2 (6 bases). Germline assignment: CDR1 SGHRS and CDR2 YFSETQ. CDR3 length: 16 residues. Trimming took off 1 base at V and 4 bases at J, with 12 bases between the two ends. CDR3 residues: CASSLWGDSGANVLTF. Here the CDR3 DNA reads TGCGCCAGCAGCTTGTGGGGGGATTCCGGGGCCAACGTCCTGACTTTC.